This T cell receptor (beta chain) was identified during a study of technical replicates of blood from a handful of donors. V dropped 7 bases and J dropped 0 bases, with 12 bases sitting between them. CDR3 length: 14 amino acids. Germline V lookup: CDR1 LNHDA, CDR2 SQIVND (reference sequence). This table comes from immunoSEQ multiplex PCR, and its TCRdb copy is limited to in-frame clones, with some not included. This table has roughly 80,000 clones, approximately 96% appearing once. The chain recombines TRBV19 with TRBJ1-1; D possibly corresponds to TRBD1 (6 bases). The receptor was derived from a human donor in good health. The sample consisted of T cells isolated from PBMCs. CDR3 in DNA: TGTGCCAGTACTTCCACAGGGTTGAACACTGAAGCTTTCTTT. This gives the protein CASTSTGLNTEAFF.